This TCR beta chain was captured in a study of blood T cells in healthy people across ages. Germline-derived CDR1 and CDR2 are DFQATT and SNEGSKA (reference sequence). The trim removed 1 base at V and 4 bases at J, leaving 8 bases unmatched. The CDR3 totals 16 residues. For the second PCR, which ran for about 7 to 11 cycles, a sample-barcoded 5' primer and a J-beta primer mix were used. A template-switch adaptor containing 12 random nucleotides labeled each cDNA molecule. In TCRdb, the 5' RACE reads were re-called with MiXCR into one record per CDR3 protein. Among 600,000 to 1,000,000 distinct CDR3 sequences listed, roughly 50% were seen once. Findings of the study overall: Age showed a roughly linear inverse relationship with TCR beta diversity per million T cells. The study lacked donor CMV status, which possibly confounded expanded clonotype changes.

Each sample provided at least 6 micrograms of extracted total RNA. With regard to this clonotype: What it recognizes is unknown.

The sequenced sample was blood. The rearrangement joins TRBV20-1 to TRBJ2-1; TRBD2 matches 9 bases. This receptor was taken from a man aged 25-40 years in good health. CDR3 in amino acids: CSARAAGGPAYNEQFF. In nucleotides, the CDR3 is TGCAGTGCTAGAGCAGCGGGGGGACCCGCTTACAATGAGCAGTTCTTC.